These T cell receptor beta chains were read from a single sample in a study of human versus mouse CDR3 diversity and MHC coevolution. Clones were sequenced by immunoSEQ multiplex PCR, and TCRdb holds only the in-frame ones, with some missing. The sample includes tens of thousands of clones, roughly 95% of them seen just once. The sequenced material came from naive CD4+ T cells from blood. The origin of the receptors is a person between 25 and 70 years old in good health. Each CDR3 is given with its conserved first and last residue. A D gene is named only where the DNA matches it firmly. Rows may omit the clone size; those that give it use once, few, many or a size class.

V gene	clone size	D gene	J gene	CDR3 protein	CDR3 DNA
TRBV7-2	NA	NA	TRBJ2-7	CASSLEGRGYEQYF	TGTGCCAGCAGCTTAGAGGGAAGGGGCTACGAGCAGTACTTC
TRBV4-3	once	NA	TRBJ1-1	CASSQEIAVAGLMNTEAFF	TGCGCCAGCAGCCAAGAAATTGCGGTGGCAGGGCTGATGAACACTGAAGCTTTCTTT
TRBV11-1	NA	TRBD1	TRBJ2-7	CASSTGGQSYEQYF	TGTGCCAGCAGCACAGGGGGACAGTCCTACGAGCAGTACTTC
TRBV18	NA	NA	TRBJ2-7	CASSRGQGAYEQYF	TGTGCCAGCTCGCGAGGACAAGGGGCCTACGAGCAGTACTTC
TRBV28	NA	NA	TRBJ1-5	CASSTQGGNQPQHF	TGTGCCAGCAGTACCCAGGGAGGGAATCAGCCCCAGCATTTT
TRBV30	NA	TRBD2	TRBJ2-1	CALTSGSYNEQFF	TGTGCCCTGACTAGCGGGTCCTACAATGAGCAGTTCTTC
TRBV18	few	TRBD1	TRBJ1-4	CASSPGTGFEEKLFF	TGTGCCAGCTCACCAGGGACAGGGTTTGAAGAAAAACTGTTTTTT
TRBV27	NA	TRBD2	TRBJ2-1	CASHLAGLYNEQFF	TGTGCCAGCCATCTAGCGGGGCTCTACAATGAGCAGTTCTTC
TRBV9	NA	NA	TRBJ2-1	CASGRRVYNEQFF	TGTGCCAGTGGGCGGAGGGTCTACAATGAGCAGTTCTTC
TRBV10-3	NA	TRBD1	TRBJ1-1	CAISQPTGRSTEAFF	TGTGCCATCAGTCAACCGACAGGGCGGAGCACTGAAGCTTTCTTT
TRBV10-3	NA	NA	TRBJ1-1	CAISPQNTEAFF	TGTGCCATCAGTCCACAGAACACTGAAGCTTTCTTT
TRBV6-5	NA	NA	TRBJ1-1	CASSYNRENTEAFF	TGTGCCAGCAGTTACAACAGGGAGAACACTGAAGCTTTCTTT
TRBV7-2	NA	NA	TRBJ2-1	CASSSHGDFNNEQFF	TGTGCCAGCAGCTCCCACGGGGACTTTAACAATGAGCAGTTCTTC
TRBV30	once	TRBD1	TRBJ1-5	CAWSQGVGNQPQHF	TGTGCCTGGAGTCAGGGGGTGGGCAATCAGCCCCAGCATTTT
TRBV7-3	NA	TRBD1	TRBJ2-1	CASSVQGSYNEQFF	TGTGCCAGCAGCGTACAGGGGTCCTACAATGAGCAGTTCTTC
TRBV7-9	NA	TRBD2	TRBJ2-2	CASSSGTSGRATGELFF	TGTGCCAGCAGCTCCGGGACTAGCGGGAGAGCGACCGGGGAGCTGTTTTTT
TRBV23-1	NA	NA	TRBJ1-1	CASSHPAGGNTEAFF	TGCGCCAGCAGTCACCCAGCGGGAGGGAACACTGAAGCTTTCTTT
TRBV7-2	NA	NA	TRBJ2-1	CASSSDRLREQFF	TGTGCCAGCAGCTCCGACAGGCTGAGAGAGCAGTTCTTC
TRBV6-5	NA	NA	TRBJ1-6	CASSYSGNSPLHF	TGTGCCAGCAGTTACTCCGGTAATTCACCCCTCCACTTT
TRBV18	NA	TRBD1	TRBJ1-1	CASSSGTGGAKAEAFF	TGTGCCAGCTCATCCGGGACAGGGGGCGCGAAGGCTGAAGCTTTCTTT
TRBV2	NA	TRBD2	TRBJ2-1	CASRSGLAISNEQFF	TGTGCCAGCAGGTCGGGACTAGCGATTTCCAATGAGCAGTTCTTC
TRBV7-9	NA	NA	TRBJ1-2	CASSFSSDYGYTF	TGTGCCAGCAGCTTCTCTAGCGACTATGGCTACACCTTC
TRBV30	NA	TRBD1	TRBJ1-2	CAWSSQTGELGYTF	TGTGCCTGGAGTTCCCAGACAGGGGAGCTAGGCTACACCTTC